These T cell receptor beta chains were read from a single sample in a study of CD8 T cells in ankylosing spondylitis. Each CDR3 protein is one row after TCRdb ran MiXCR on the 5' RACE reads. The top ten hold over 6.5% of the sample, which has about 500,000 distinct CDR3 sequences, about an eighth seen once. Sequenced: blood, either unsorted or a sorted T cell fraction (not recorded which). The receptor source for this set is a male donor with ankylosing spondylitis. Both conserved end residues are part of each CDR3. The D gene is left open where the match is weak. Clone size is shown for a subset of rows, as once, few, many or a class of expanded clone.

size: .; J: TRBJ2-2; D: TRBD2; V: TRBV6-5; CDR3: CASSFLPGLAGATGELFF; DNA: TGTGCCAGCAGTTTTCTGCCTGGACTAGCGGGAGCCACCGGGGAGCTGTTTTTT
size: .; J: TRBJ2-5; D: TRBD1; V: TRBV2; CDR3: CASRERTGSAETQYF; DNA: TGTGCCAGCCGTGAAAGGACAGGGAGCGCGGAGACCCAGTACTTC
size: few; J: TRBJ2-6; D: .; V: TRBV5-1; CDR3: CASDRTPSSGANVLTF; DNA: TGCGCCAGCGACCGGACACCAAGCTCTGGGGCCAACGTCCTGACTTTC
size: few; J: TRBJ1-1; D: .; V: TRBV20-1; CDR3: CSARQGLMNTEAFF; DNA: TGCAGTGCTAGACAGGGGCTAATGAACACTGAAGCTTTCTTT
size: many; J: TRBJ2-2; D: TRBD1; V: TRBV7-2; CDR3: CASTTGTVNTGELFF; DNA: TGTGCCAGCACCACCGGGACAGTTAACACCGGGGAGCTGTTTTTT
size: .; J: TRBJ1-4; D: TRBD1; V: TRBV7-9; CDR3: CASSLGTGNPTNEKLFF; DNA: TGTGCCAGCAGCTTAGGGACAGGAAATCCAACTAATGAAAAACTGTTTTTT
size: many; J: TRBJ2-3; D: TRBD1; V: TRBV10-1; CDR3: CASSAKMGQGPDTQYF; DNA: TGCGCCAGCAGTGCCAAGATGGGACAGGGACCAGATACGCAGTATTTT
size: few; J: TRBJ2-3; D: .; V: TRBV5-1; CDR3: CASGPVGRGEDTQYF; DNA: TGCGCCAGCGGACCAGTAGGAAGAGGGGAAGATACGCAGTATTTT
size: few; J: TRBJ2-1; D: TRBD2; V: TRBV29-1; CDR3: CSVGFGVAGGGEQFF; DNA: TGCAGCGTTGGTTTCGGGGTAGCGGGAGGGGGTGAGCAGTTCTTC
size: .; J: TRBJ2-1; D: TRBD2; V: TRBV9; CDR3: CASSGPFRASGRSPEQFF; DNA: TGTGCCAGCAGCGGACCCTTCCGTGCTAGCGGGAGGAGCCCTGAGCAGTTCTTC
size: few; J: TRBJ2-1; D: .; V: TRBV14; CDR3: CASSQDLRDEQFF; DNA: TGTGCCAGCAGCCAAGATCTACGAGATGAGCAGTTCTTC
size: few; J: TRBJ2-5; D: TRBD2; V: TRBV3-1; CDR3: CASSRDSGNEETQYF; DNA: TGTGCCAGCAGCCGGGATAGCGGGAACGAGGAGACCCAGTACTTC
size: few; J: TRBJ1-2; D: .; V: TRBV27; CDR3: CASSLSGARLINYGYTF; DNA: TGTGCCAGCAGTTTATCAGGGGCCAGGTTAATAAACTATGGCTACACCTTC
size: .; J: TRBJ1-6; D: .; V: TRBV5-1; CDR3: CASQDDNSPLHF; DNA: TGCGCCAGTCAGGACGATAATTCACCCCTCCACTTT
size: .; J: TRBJ2-6; D: TRBD2; V: TRBV25-1; CDR3: CASSESGQRGSAGANVLTF; DNA: TGTGCCAGCAGTGAATCTGGCCAGCGGGGCTCGGCAGGGGCCAACGTCCTGACTTTC
size: .; J: TRBJ2-5; D: TRBD1; V: TRBV9; CDR3: CASSFRGQIQETQYF; DNA: TGTGCCAGCAGCTTCCGGGGACAGATACAAGAGACCCAGTACTTC
size: few; J: TRBJ2-7; D: .; V: TRBV21-1; CDR3: CASSKPTGGQGYEQYF; DNA: TGTGCCAGCAGCAAACCTACAGGGGGACAAGGGTATGAGCAGTACTTC
size: few; J: TRBJ2-1; D: TRBD2; V: TRBV20-1; CDR3: CSARDSLAGDNEQFF; DNA: TGCAGTGCTAGAGATTCCCTAGCGGGGGACAATGAGCAGTTCTTC
size: few; J: TRBJ2-1; D: TRBD2; V: TRBV12-3/TRBV12-4; CDR3: CASSTSGSGRNEQFF; DNA: TGTGCCAGCAGTACCTCGGGTAGCGGGAGAAATGAGCAGTTCTTC
size: few; J: TRBJ2-1; D: TRBD1; V: TRBV7-9; CDR3: CASSPRGQDSYNEQFF; DNA: TGTGCCAGCAGCCCGCGGGGACAGGACTCCTACAATGAGCAGTTCTTC